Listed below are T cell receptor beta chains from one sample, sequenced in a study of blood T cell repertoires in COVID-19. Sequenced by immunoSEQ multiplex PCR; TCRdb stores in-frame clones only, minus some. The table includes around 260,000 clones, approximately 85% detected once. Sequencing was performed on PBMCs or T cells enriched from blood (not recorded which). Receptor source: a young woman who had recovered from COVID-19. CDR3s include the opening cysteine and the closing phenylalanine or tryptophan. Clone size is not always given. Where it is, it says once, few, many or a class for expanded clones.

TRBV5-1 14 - CASSLEQLNTEAFF
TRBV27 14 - CASSLWGNQETQYF
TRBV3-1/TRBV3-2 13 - CASRDQGSYEQYF
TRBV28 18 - CASTTTGGLGGSNQPQHF
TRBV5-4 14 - CASSASGSTDTQYF
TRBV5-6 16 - CASSLGLAGVGETQYF
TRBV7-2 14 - CASSLSRGTYEQYF
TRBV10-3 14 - CATRNRDRVYEQYF
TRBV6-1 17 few CASSEAHGQVVHTEAFF
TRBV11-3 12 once CASSAGGNEQFF
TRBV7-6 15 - CASSPTGLGRETQYF
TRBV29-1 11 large CSGYRDAEQYF
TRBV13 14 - CASSFGQDSYEQYF
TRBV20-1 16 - CSASEAKERGEETQYF
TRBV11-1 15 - CASSLEPTGGNEQFF
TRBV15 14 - CATSRDRELYGYTF
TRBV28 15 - CASSTIDRGYTEAFF
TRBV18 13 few CASSGQLFGEAFF
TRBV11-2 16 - CASSPRTVFTNYGYTF
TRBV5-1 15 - CASSPGTGGSYEQYF
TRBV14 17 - CASSQALREASGNTIYF
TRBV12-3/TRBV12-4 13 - CASSWQRSQPQHF
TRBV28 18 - CASSWSASKAAWIYRYTF
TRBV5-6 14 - CASSGWDTYQPQHF
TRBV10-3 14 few CAISESSGNYGYTF
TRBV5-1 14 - CATTSGTGLNEQFF
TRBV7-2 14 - CASSLDGGNYGYTF
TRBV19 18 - CASSIMIGGTHRGYEQYF
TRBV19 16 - CASSPRGASDLLVYTF
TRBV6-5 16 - CASSYSNTQGTGEQYF
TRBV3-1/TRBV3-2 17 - CASSQEAGLAGGVEQFF
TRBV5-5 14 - CASSLGTKGNTIYF
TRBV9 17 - CASSGRAPRYNTGELFF
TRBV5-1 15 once CASSAAGSGANVLTF
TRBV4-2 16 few CASSQDLRGGPDTQYF
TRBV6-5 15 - CASTVELAGRDEQFF
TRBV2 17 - CASSLLAGEVNTGELFF
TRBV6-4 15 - CASSDSGGAGDEQFF
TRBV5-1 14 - CASSGGTASDTIYF
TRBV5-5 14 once CASSFSGGNTEAFF